The following is a T cell receptor beta chain sequence with its context. The antigen is undetermined. This record belongs to a study of OX40 agonist ivuxolimab in advanced cancers. Study-wide background: Eligibility admitted prior anti-PD-1, anti-PD-L1 or anti-CTLA-4 therapy; 40% had some. Study-wide findings and caveats: The authors did not determine the antigen specificity of the expanded peripheral T cells.

TCRdb's copy holds only in-frame clones and misses some; the assay was immunoSEQ multiplex PCR. The sample yields roughly 79,000 clones, under 95% seen once. Germline V gene data show CDR1 as SGHKS and CDR2 as YYEKEE (reference sequence). The CDR3 length is 15 residues. Trimming cost V 4 bases and J 4 bases, with 16 bases left between them. The specimen was CD4+ or CD8+ T cells sorted from blood, collected in a trial of the OX40 agonist ivuxolimab. The chain carries TRBV5-5 and TRBJ2-3; weak D call: TRBD1 (7 bases). The source of this sequence is an adult with an advanced solid tumor such as melanoma, head and neck, liver or kidney cancer. Written as DNA, the CDR3 is TGTGCCAGCAGCGGCGGGACAGTTGGGGCAGATACGCAGTATTTT. Encoded protein: CASSGGTVGADTQYF.